Following are 8 T cell receptor beta chains from one sample sequenced in a study of cytomegalovirus exposure and HLA in healthy donors. The table came from immunoSEQ multiplex PCR; TCRdb's copy has only in-frame clones and leaves some out. The sample lists around 240,000 clones; nearly 90% were seen once. The specimen sequenced was PBMCs. All receptors come from a woman aged 18-35 years in good health and CMV-seronegative.

The chain recombines TRBV6-1 with TRBJ1-2; D gene unclear. The V gene's germline CDR1 is MNHNS and CDR2 SASEGT. This CDR3 spans 14 amino acids. With 1 base removed from V and 4 bases from J, the gap between germline ends came to 10 bases. CDR3 sequence: CASSEEAVSYGYTF. DNA for the CDR3: TGTGCCAGCAGTGAAGAGGCGGTGTCCTATGGCTACACCTTC.

This chain uses TRBV7-9 with TRBJ1-2; TRBD1 might be the D (5 bases). The CDR3 loop spans 14 amino acids. CDR1 SEHNR and CDR2 FQNEAQ come from the germline V gene (reference sequence). Trimming removed 1 base at V and 6 bases at J, with 12 bases between. In DNA, the CDR3 is TGTGCCAGCAGCTTAGTGTCCAGGGCGGATGGCTACACCTTC. It specifies CASSLVSRADGYTF.

The J gene is TRBJ1-1, the V gene TRBV18, with D possibly matching TRBD1 (5 bases). Trimming left V 3 bases short and J 5 bases short, with 13 bases between. Germline V gives CDR1 KGHSH, CDR2 LQKENI. This CDR3 region has 14 residues. The chain's CDR3 is CASSPGQGITEAFF. The CDR3 DNA is TGTGCCAGCTCACCTGGGCAGGGCATTACTGAAGCTTTCTTT.

This chain links TRBV6-6 with TRBJ2-1; a weak D match, TRBD1 (8 bases). From germline, CDR1 is MNHNY and CDR2 SVGAGI (reference sequence). The CDR3 has 15 residues. V lost 5 bases to trimming and J lost 4 bases, with 15 bases between them. This CDR3 reads CASSRTGGGYNEQFF. The CDR3 nucleotides are TGTGCCAGCAGTCGAACAGGGGGGGGATACAATGAGCAGTTCTTC.

With respect to this clone: Within the sample, other DNA sequences also encode this same CDR3. The gene calls are TRBV28 and TRBJ2-3, with D tentatively TRBD1 (6 bases). Germline V gene data show CDR1 as MDHEN and CDR2 as SYDVKM. The CDR3 is 15 amino acids. Trimming shortened V by 8 bases and J by 2 bases, and 17 bases separated the two germline ends. CDR3 nucleotides: TGTGCCAGCCGCAAACAGGGAGCCCTCACAGATACGCAGTATTTT. Its translation: CASRKQGALTDTQYF.

CDR3 sequence: CASRTKTGGGSPLHF. The DNA for the CDR3 is TGCGCCAGCAGGACCAAAACAGGGGGAGGTTCACCCCTCCACTTT. The chain is built from TRBV10-2 and TRBJ1-6; 8 bases align to TRBD1. The V gene's germline CDR1 is WSHSY and CDR2 SAAADI. This CDR3 comprises 15 residues. Unmatched junction bases numbered 10, after V lost 6 bases and J lost 9 bases.

The rearrangement uses TRBV6-4 and TRBJ2-7; 8 bases align to TRBD1. The germline V gene encodes CDR1 MRHNA and CDR2 SNTAGT. V shed 6 bases, J shed 0 bases, and the junction held 19 bases outside the gene matches. The CDR3 has 19 residues. The CDR3 loop is CASSPGGRGRTSGSYEQYF. CDR3 in DNA: TGTGCCAGCAGCCCAGGGGGCAGGGGGCGAACTTCCGGCTCCTACGAGCAGTACTTC.

This clone occurred a few times. The chain combines TRBV27 with TRBJ1-2; D is undetermined. V was pared by 5 bases and J by 8 bases, with 15 bases between. This CDR3 comprises 13 residues. Germline V gives CDR1 MNHEY, CDR2 SMNVEV (reference sequence). CDR3 sequence reads: CASSPNPAHGYTF. CDR3 DNA: TGTGCCAGCAGTCCCAATCCCGCACACGGCTACACCTTC.